The source of this T cell receptor (beta chain) is a study of blood T cell repertoires in COVID-19. Background on the study: Sites across the United States, Italy and Spain contributed samples from acute and convalescent COVID-19. PBMCs, B-cell-depleted T cells, or T cells provided the cDNA or gDNA that made up the material.

Source study methods: Amplifying reference gene primers gave estimates of nucleated cell counts. Clones were read by immunoSEQ multiplex PCR, and TCRdb kept only the in-frame ones, dropping some. The V and J calls and the clone size are those of that table, but D and trimming were determined from the DNA. The profile covers about 52,000 clones, with about nine tenths appearing a single time and approximately 14% taken by the ten largest. Germline CDR1 reads LGHDT; CDR2 reads YNNKEL (reference sequence). The CDR3 covers 13 residues. V lost 0 bases, J lost 5 bases, and 7 bases lay in between. The chain uses TRBV3-1 (or the pseudogene TRBV3-2) and TRBJ1-2; D gene ambiguous. The source of this sequence is a man aged 70-80 years with acute or convalescent COVID-19. Specimen: peripheral blood. The CDR3 sequence is CASSQDRKYGYTF. CDR3 nucleotide sequence: TGTGCCAGCAGCCAAGACAGAAAGTATGGCTACACCTTC.